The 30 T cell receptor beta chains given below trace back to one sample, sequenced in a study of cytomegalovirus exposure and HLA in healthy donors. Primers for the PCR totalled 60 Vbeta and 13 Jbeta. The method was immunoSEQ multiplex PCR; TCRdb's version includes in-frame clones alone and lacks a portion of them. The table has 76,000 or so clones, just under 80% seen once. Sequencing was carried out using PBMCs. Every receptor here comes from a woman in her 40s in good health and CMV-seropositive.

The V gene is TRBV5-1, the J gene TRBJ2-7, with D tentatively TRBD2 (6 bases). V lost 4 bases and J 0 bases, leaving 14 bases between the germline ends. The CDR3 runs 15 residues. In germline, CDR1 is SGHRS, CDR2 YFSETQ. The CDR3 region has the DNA TGCGCCAGCAGCCTGGTGGGGGGTAGCTCCTACGAGCAGTACTTC. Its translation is CASSLVGGSSYEQYF.

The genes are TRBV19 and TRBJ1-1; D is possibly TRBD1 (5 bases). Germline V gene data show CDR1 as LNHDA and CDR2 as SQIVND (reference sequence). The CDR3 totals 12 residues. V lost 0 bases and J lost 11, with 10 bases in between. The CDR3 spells CASSIEGTSAFF. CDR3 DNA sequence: TGTGCCAGTAGTATAGAGGGGACTTCCGCTTTCTTT.

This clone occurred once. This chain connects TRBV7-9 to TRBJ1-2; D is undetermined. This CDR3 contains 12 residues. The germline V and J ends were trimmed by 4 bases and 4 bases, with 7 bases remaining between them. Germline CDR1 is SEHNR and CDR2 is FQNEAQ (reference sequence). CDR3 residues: CASSSGSYGYTF. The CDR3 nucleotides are TGTGCCAGCAGCTCAGGCTCCTATGGCTACACCTTC.

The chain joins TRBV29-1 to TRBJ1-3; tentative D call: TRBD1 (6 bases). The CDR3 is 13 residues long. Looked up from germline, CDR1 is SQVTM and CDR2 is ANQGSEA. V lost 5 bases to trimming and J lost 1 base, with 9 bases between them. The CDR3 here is CSVIRGSGNTIYF. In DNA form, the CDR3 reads TGCAGCGTTATAAGGGGGTCTGGAAACACCATATATTTT.

CDR3 nucleotides: TGCAGCGTCTGGACGGGAGTCTCTGGAAACACCATATATTTT. It encodes CSVWTGVSGNTIYF. This chain links TRBV29-1 with TRBJ1-3, with D uncertain. Germline V gives CDR1 SQVTM, CDR2 ANQGSEA. The CDR3 is 14 residues long. V was cut by 6 bases and J by 0 bases, with 12 bases left in between.

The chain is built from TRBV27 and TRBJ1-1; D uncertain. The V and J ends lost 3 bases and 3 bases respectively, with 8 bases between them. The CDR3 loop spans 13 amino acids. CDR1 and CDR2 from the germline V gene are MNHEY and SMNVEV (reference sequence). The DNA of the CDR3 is TGTGCCAGCAGTTTCTCAGTTCACACTGAAGCTTTCTTT. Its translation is CASSFSVHTEAFF.

Here the CDR3 DNA reads TGTGCCAGTAGTATAGATCGGGACAGCAGAGAGACCCAGTACTTC. This sequence encodes CASSIDRDSRETQYF. V is TRBV19 and J is TRBJ2-5; 7 nucleotides match TRBD1. Trimming took 0 bases from V and 4 from J; bases not matched to a gene: 5. Germline assignment: CDR1 LNHDA and CDR2 SQIVND (reference sequence). The CDR3 extends over 15 amino acids.

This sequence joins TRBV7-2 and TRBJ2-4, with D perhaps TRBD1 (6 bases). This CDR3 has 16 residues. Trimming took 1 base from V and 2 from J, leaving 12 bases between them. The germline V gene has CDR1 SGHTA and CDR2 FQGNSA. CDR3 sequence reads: CASSLVGAGTKNIQYF. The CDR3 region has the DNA TGTGCCAGCAGCTTAGTGGGGGCAGGGACCAAAAACATTCAGTACTTC.

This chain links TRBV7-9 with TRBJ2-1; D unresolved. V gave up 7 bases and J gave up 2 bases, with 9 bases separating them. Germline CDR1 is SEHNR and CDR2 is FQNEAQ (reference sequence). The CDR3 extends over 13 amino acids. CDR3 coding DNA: TGTGCCAGCACCCCGAAGCCCTACAATGAGCAGTTCTTC. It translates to CASTPKPYNEQFF.

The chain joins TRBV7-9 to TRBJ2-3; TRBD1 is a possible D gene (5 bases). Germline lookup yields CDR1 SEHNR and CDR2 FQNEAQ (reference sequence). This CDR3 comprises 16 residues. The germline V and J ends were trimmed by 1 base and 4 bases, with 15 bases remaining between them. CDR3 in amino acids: CASSLVGQGFADTQYF. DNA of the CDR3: TGTGCCAGCAGCTTAGTAGGGCAGGGTTTCGCAGATACGCAGTATTTT.

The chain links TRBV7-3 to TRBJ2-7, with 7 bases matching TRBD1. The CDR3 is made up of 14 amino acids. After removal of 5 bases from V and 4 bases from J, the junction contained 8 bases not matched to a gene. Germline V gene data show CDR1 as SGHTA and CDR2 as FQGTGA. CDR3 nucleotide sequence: TGTGCCAGCAGCCGACCGGACAGGAATTACGAGCAGTACTTC. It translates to CASSRPDRNYEQYF.

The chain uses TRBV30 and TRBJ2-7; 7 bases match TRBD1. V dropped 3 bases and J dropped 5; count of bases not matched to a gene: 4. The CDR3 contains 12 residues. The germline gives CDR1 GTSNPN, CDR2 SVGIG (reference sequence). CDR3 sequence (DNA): TGTGCCTGGAGGGGAGACAGGGACGAGCAGTACTTC. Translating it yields CAWRGDRDEQYF.

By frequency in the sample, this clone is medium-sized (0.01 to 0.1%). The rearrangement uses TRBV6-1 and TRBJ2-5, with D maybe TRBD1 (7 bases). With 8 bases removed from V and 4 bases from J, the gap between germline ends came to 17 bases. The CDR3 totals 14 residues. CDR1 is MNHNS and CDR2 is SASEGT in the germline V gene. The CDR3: CASQGEAPSETQYF. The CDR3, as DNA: TGTGCCAGCCAGGGGGAGGCTCCTTCAGAGACCCAGTACTTC.

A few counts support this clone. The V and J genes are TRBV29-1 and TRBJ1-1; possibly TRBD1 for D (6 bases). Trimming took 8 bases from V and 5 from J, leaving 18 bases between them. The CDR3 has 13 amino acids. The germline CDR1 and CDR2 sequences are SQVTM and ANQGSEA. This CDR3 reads CSTTTGSWTEAFF. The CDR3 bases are TGCAGCACTACCACAGGGTCGTGGACTGAAGCTTTCTTT.

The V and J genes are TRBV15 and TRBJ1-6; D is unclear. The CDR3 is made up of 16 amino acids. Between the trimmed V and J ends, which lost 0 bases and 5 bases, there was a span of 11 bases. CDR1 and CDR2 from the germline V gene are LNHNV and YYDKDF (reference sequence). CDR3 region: CATSRDRGAHNSPLHF. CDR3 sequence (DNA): TGTGCCACCAGCAGAGATCGGGGAGCACATAATTCACCCCTCCACTTT. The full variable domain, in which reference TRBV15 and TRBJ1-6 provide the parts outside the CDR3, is DAMVIQNPRYQVTQFGKPVTLSCSQTLNHNVMYWYQQKSSQAPKLLFHYYDKDFNNEADTPDNFQSRRPNTSFCFLDIRSPGLGDTAMYLCATSRDRGAHNSPLHFGNGTRLTVT.

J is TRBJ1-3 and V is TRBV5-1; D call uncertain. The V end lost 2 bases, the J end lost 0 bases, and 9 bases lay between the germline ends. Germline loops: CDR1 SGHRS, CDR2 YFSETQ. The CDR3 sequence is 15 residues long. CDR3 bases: TGCGCCAGCAGCTTAGCGCAGAGCTCTGGAAACACCATATATTTT. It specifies CASSLAQSSGNTIYF.

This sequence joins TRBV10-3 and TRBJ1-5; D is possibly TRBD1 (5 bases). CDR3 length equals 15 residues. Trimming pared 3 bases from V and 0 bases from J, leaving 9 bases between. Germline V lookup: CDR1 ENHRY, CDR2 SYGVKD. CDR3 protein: CAISETGYSNQPQHF. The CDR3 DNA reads TGTGCCATCAGTGAAACAGGTTATAGCAATCAGCCCCAGCATTTT.

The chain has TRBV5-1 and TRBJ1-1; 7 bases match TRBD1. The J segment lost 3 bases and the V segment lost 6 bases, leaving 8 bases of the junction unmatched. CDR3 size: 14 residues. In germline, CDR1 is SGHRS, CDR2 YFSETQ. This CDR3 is CASNSGQVDTEAFF. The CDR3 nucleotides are TGCGCCAGCAACTCCGGACAGGTGGACACTGAAGCTTTCTTT.

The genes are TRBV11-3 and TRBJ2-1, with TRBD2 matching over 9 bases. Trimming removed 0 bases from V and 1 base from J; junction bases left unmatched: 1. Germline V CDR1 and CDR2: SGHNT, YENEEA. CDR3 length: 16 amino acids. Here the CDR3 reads CASSLEAGGSYNEQFF. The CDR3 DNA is TGTGCCAGCAGCTTAGAAGCGGGGGGATCCTACAATGAGCAGTTCTTC.

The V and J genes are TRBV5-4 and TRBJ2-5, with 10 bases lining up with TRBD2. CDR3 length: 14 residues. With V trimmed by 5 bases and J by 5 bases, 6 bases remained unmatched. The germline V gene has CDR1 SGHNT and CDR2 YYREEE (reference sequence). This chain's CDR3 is CASSRTSGGETQYF. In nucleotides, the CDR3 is TGTGCCAGCAGTCGGACTAGCGGAGGGGAGACCCAGTACTTC.

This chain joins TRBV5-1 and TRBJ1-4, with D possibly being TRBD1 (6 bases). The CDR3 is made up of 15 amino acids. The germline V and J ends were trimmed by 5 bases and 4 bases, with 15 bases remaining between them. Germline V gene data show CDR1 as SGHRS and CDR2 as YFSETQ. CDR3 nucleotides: TGCGCCAGCAGAACAACAGGGAGGGATAATGAAAAACTGTTTTTT. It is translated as CASRTTGRDNEKLFF.

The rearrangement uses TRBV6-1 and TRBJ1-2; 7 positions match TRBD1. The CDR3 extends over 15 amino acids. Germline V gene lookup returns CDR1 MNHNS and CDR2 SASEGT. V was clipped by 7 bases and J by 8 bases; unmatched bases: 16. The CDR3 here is CASNARDSRSGGYTF. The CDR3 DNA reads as TGTGCCAGCAACGCGAGGGACAGCCGATCGGGAGGCTACACCTTC.

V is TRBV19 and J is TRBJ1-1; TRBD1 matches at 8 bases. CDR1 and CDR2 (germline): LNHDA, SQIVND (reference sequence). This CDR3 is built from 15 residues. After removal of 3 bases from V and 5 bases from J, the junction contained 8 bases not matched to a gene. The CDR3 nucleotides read TGTGCCAGTAGTATTGAAGGACAGGGCAGTACTGAAGCTTTCTTT. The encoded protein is CASSIEGQGSTEAFF.

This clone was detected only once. CDR3 amino acids: CASSRTGPYGYTF. The CDR3 nucleotides read TGTGCCAGCAGCCGGACAGGCCCCTATGGCTACACCTTC. The gene calls are TRBV7-9 and TRBJ1-2, with 7 nucleotides matching TRBD1. Trimming took 5 bases from V and 4 from J; bases not matched to a gene: 4. Germline V gene data show CDR1 as SEHNR and CDR2 as FQNEAQ (reference sequence). This CDR3 spans 13 amino acids.

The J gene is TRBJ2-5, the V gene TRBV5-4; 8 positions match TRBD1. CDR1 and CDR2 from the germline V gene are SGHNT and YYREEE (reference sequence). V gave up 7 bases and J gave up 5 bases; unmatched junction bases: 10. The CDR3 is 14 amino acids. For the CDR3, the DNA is TGTGCCAGCCTCGGACAGGGACCCAGGGAGACCCAGTACTTC. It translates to CASLGQGPRETQYF. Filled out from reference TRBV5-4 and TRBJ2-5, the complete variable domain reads ETGVTQSPTHLIKTRGQQVTLRCSSQSGHNTVSWYQQALGQGPQFIFQYYREEENGRGNFPPRFSGLQFPNYSSELNVNALELDDSALYLCASLGQGPRETQYFGPGTRLLVL.

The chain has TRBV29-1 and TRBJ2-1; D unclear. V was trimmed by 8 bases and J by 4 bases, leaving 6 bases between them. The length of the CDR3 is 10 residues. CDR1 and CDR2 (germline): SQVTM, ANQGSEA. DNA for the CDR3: TGCAGCTTTAGATACAATGAGCAGTTCTTC. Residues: CSFRYNEQFF.

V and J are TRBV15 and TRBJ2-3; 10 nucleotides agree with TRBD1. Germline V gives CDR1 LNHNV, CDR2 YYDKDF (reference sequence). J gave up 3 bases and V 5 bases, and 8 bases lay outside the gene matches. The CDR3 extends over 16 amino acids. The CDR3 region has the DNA TGTGCCACCAGCGGCTCGGACAGGGGGGTAACAGATACGCAGTATTTT. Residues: CATSGSDRGVTDTQYF.

The CDR3: CASSLDRGWRGRSYGYTF. The CDR3 coding sequence is TGTGCCAGCAGCTTAGATCGAGGGTGGAGGGGGCGTAGCTATGGCTACACCTTC. This chain links TRBV11-2 with TRBJ1-2; 7 positions match TRBD1. After removal of 0 bases from V and 4 bases from J, the junction contained 14 bases not matched to a gene. The CDR3 consists of 18 residues. Germline CDR1 reads SGHAT; CDR2 reads FQNNGV. The whole variable domain, remainder taken from reference TRBV11-2 and TRBJ1-2, is EAGVAQSPRYKIIEKRQSVAFWCNPISGHATLYWYQQILGQGPKLLIQFQNNGVVDDSQLPKDRFSAERLKGVDSTLKIQPAKLEDSAVYLCASSLDRGWRGRSYGYTFGSGTRLTVV.

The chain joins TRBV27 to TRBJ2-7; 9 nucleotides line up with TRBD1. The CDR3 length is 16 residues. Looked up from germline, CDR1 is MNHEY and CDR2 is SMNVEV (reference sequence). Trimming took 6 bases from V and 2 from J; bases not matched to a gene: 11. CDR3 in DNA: TGTGCCAGCAGCCGTAGGAACAGGGGGCGTCCCTACGAGCAGTACTTC. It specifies CASSRRNRGRPYEQYF.

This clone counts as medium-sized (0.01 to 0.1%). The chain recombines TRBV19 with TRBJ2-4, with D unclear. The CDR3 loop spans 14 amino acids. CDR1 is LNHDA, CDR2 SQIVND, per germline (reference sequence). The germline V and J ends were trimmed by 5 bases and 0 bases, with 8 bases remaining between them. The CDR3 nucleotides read TGTGCCAGTAGTGTGACTTCAGCCAAAAACATTCAGTACTTC. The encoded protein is CASSVTSAKNIQYF. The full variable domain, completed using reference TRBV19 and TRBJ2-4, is DGGITQSPKYLFRKEGQNVTLSCEQNLNHDAMYWYRQDPGQGLRLIYYSQIVNDFQKGDIAEGYSVSREKKESFPLTVTSAQKNPTAFYLCASSVTSAKNIQYFGAGTRLSVL.